This T cell receptor (beta chain) was found in a study of control samples from healthy donors and cancer patients. V lost 3 bases to trimming and J lost 8 bases, with 18 bases between them. This CDR3 region has 14 residues. CDR1 and CDR2 from the germline V gene are DFQATT and SNEGSKA (reference sequence). Assay: immunoSEQ multiplex PCR; the TCRdb copy retains only in-frame clones and omits some. The sample carries about 180,000 clones, roughly 90% recorded once. Sequencing was carried out using blood. The rearrangement links TRBV20-1 to TRBJ2-3; maybe TRBD2 (6 bases). The source is a woman in her 50s in good health. CDR3 protein: CSASKGGADGTQYF. CDR3 DNA: TGCAGTGCTAGTAAAGGCGGGGCTGACGGTACGCAGTATTTT.